This T cell receptor beta chain was retrieved from a study of spatial heterogeneity in lung cancer. A remark on this clonotype: What it binds is unknown.

TCRdb analysed the 5' RACE reads with MiXCR anew, one entry per CDR3 protein. This table holds some 12,000 distinct CDR3 sequences, 12% found once. The study's findings and limits: Expanded alpha and beta TCR counts within tumors tracked tumor mutation counts.

The V gene's germline CDR1 is SNHLY and CDR2 FYNNEI. The CDR3 has 17 amino acids. V lost 6 bases, J lost 2 bases, and 20 bases lay in between. Time point: sample taken at primary tumor resection. There were 75 or so donors, all of them untreated patients with early-stage non-small cell lung cancer. This receptor was identified in a male donor with early-stage non-small cell lung cancer. The V and J genes are TRBV2 and TRBJ1-5; no reliable D call. Sequenced material: lung tumor tissue, taken at surgery. CDR3 sequence: CASRETMAGMGNQPQHF. DNA for the CDR3: TGTGCCAGCAGAGAAACCATGGCCGGGATGGGCAATCAGCCCCAGCATTTT.